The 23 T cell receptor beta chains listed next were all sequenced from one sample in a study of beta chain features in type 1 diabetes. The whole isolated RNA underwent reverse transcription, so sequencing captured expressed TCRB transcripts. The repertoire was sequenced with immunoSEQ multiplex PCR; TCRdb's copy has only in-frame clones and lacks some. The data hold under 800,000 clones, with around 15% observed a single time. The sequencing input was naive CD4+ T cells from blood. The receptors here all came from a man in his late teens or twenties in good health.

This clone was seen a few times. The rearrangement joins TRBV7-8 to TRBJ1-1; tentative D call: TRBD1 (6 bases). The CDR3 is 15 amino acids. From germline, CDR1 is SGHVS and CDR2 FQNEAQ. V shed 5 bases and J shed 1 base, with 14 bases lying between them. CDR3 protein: CASSPRQAPNTEAFF. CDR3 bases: TGTGCCAGCAGCCCCCGACAGGCCCCGAACACTGAAGCTTTCTTT. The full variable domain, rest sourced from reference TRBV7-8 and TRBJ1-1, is GAGVSQSPRYKVAKRGQDVALRCDPISGHVSLFWYQQALGQGPEFLTYFQNEAQLDKSGLPSDRFFAERPEGSVSTLKIQRTQQEDSAVYLCASSPRQAPNTEAFFGQGTRLTVV.

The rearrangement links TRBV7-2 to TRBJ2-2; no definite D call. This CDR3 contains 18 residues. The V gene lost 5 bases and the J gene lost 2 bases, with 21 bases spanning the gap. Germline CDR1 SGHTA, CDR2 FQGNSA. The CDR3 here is CASSTAFLFRQNTGELFF. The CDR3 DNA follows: TGTGCCAGCAGCACGGCTTTTCTTTTTAGACAAAACACCGGGGAGCTGTTTTTT.

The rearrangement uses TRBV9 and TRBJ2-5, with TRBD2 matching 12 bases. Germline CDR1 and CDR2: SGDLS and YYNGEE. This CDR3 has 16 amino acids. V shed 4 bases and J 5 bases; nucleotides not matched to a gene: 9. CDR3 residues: CASSSGLAGSQETQYF. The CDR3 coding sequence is TGTGCCAGCAGCAGCGGACTAGCGGGGTCCCAGGAGACCCAGTACTTC.

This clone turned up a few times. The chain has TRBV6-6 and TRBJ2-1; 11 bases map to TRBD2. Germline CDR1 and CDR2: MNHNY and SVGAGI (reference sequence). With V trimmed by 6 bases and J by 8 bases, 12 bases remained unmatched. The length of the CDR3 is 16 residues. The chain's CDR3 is CASSSRTSGSSDEQFF. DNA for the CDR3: TGTGCCAGCAGCTCTCGTACTAGCGGGAGTAGCGATGAGCAGTTCTTC.

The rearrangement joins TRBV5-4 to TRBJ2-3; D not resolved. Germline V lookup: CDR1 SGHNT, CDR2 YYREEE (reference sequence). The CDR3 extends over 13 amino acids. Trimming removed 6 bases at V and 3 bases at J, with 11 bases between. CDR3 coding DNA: TGTGCCAGCACCCTAACTGGGACAGATACGCAGTATTTT. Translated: CASTLTGTDTQYF.

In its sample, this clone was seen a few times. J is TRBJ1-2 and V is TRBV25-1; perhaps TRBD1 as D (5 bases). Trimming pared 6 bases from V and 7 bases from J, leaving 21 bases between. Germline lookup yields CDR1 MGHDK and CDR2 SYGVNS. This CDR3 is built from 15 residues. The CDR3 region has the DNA TGTGCCAGCAGCACACCCGGGACCGCTGTCGGTGGCTACACCTTC. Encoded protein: CASSTPGTAVGGYTF.

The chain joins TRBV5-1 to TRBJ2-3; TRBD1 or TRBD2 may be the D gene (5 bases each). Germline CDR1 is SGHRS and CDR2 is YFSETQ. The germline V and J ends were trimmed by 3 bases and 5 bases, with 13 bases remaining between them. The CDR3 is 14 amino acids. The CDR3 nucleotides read TGCGCCAGCAGCTACGGGACCCCCCAAGATACGCAGTATTTT. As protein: CASSYGTPQDTQYF. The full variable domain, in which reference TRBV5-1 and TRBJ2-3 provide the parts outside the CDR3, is KAGVTQTPRYLIKTRGQQVTLSCSPISGHRSVSWYQQTPGQGLQFLFEYFSETQRNKGNFPGRFSGRQFSNSRSEMNVSTLELGDSALYLCASSYGTPQDTQYFGPGTRLTVL.

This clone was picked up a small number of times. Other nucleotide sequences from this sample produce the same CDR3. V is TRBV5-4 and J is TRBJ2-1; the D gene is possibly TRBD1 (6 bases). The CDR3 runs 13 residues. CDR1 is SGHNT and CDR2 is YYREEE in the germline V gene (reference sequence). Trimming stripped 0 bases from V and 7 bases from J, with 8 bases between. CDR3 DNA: TGTGCCAGCAGCTTGGGGCAGGGGAATGAGCAGTTCTTC. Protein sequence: CASSLGQGNEQFF.

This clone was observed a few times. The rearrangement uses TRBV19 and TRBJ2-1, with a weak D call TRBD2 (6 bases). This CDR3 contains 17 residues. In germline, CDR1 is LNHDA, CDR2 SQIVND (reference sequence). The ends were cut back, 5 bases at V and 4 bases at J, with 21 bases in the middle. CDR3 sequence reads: CASSAWDSSGPYNEQFF. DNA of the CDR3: TGTGCCAGTAGTGCCTGGGACTCCTCCGGCCCTTACAATGAGCAGTTCTTC.

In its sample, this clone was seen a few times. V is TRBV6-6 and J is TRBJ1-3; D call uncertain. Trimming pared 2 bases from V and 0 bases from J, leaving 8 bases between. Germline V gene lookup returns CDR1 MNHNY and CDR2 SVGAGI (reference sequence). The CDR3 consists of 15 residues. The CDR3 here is CASSYGGGSGNTIYF. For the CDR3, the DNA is TGTGCCAGCAGTTACGGAGGAGGCTCTGGAAACACCATATATTTT.

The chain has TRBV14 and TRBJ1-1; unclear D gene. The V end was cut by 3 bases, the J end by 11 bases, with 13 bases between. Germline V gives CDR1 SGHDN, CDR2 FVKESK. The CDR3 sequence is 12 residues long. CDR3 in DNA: TGTGCCAGCAGCCAGGAAGGACTATCGGCTTTCTTT. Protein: CASSQEGLSAFF.

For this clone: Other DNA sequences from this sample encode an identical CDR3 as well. In DNA, the CDR3 is TGTGCCAGCAGCTTGGTGGCAGGGGGCAGCTACGAGCAGTACTTC. Its protein is CASSLVAGGSYEQYF. The gene calls are TRBV5-6 and TRBJ2-7; 8 bases fit TRBD1. J lost 3 bases, V lost 0 bases, and 5 bases had no gene match. The CDR3 covers 15 residues. Germline V gives CDR1 SGHDT, CDR2 YYEEEE.

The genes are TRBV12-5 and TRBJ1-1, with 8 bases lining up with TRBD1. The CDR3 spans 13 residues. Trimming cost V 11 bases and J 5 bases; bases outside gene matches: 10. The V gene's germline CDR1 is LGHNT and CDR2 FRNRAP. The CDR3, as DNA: TGTGCTTCCCGATCCCAGGGGGCTACTGAAGCTTTCTTT. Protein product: CASRSQGATEAFF.

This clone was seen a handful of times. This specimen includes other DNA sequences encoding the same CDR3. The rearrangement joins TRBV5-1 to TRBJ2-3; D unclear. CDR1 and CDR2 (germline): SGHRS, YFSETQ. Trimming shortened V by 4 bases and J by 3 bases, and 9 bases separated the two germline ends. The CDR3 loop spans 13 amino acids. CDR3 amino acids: CASSLGSTDTQYF. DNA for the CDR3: TGCGCCAGCAGCCTGGGAAGTACAGATACGCAGTATTTT.

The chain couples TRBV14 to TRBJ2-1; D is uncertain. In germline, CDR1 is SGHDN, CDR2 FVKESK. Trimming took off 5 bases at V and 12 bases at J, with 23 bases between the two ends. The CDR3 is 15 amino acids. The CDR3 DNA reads TGTGCCAGCAGCTCAACATGGTATAGAGTCAAGGGGCAGTTCTTC. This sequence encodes CASSSTWYRVKGQFF. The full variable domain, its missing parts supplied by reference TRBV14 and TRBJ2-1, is EAGVTQFPSHSVIEKGQTVTLRCDPISGHDNLYWYRRVMGKEIKFLLHFVKESKQDESGMPNNRFLAERTGGTYSTLKVQPAELEDSGVYFCASSSTWYRVKGQFFGPGTRLTVL.

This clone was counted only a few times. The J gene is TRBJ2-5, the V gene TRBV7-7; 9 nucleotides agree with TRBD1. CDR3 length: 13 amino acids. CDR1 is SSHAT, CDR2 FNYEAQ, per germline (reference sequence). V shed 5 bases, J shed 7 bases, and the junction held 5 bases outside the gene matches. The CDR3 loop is CASSRGQGGTQYF. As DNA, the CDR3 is TGTGCCAGCAGCAGGGGACAGGGAGGGACCCAGTACTTC.

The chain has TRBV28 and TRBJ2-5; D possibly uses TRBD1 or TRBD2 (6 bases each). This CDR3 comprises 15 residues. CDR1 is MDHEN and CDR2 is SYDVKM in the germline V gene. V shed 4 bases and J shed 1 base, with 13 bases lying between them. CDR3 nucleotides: TGTGCCAGCAGTTATGGGGGGCACCTCCAAGAGACCCAGTACTTC. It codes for CASSYGGHLQETQYF.

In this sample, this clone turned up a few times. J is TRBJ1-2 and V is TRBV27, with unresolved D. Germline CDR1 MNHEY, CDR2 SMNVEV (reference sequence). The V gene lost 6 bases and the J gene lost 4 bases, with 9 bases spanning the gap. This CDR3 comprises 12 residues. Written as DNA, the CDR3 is TGTGCCAGCAGGGAAGGGCTCTATGGCTACACCTTC. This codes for CASREGLYGYTF.

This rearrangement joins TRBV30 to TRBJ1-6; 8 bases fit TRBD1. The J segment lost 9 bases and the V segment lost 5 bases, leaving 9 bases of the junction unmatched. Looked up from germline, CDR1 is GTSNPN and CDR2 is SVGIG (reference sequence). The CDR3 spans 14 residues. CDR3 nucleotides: TGTGCCTGGGAACGGACAGGGTATGGTTCACCCCTCCACTTT. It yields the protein CAWERTGYGSPLHF. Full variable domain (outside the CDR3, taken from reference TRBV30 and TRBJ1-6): SQTIHQWPATLVQPVGSPLSLECTVEGTSNPNLYWYRQAAGRGLQLLFYSVGIGQISSEVPQNLSASRPQDRQFILSSKKLLLSDSGFYLCAWERTGYGSPLHFGNGTRLTVT.

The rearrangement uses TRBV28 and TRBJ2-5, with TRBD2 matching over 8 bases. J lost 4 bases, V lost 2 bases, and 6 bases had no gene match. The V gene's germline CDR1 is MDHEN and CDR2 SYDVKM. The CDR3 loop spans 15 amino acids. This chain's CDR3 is CASSLNGLARETQYF. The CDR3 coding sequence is TGTGCCAGCAGTTTAAACGGACTAGCTCGAGAGACCCAGTACTTC. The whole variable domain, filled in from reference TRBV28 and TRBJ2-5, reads DVKVTQSSRYLVKRTGEKVFLECVQDMDHENMFWYRQDPGLGLRLIYFSYDVKMKEKGDIPEGYSVSREKKERFSLILESASTNQTSMYLCASSLNGLARETQYFGPGTRLLVL.

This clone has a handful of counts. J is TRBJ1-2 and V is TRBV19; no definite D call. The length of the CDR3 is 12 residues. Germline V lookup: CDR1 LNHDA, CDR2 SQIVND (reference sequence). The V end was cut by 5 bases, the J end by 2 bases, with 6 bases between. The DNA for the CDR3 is TGTGCCAGTAGTGACACCAACTATGGCTACACCTTC. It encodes CASSDTNYGYTF.

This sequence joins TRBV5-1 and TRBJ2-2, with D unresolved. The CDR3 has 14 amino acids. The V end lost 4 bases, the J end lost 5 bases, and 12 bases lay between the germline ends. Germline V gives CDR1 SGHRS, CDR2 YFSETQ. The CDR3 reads CASSPIVHTGELFF. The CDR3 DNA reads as TGCGCCAGCAGCCCGATCGTTCATACCGGGGAGCTGTTTTTT.

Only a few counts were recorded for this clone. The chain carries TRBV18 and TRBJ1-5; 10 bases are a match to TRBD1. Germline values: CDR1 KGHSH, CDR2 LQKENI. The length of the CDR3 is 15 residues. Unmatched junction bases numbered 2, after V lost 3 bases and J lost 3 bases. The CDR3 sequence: CASSPGQGPNQPQHF. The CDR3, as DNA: TGTGCCAGCTCACCGGGACAGGGGCCCAATCAGCCCCAGCATTTT.